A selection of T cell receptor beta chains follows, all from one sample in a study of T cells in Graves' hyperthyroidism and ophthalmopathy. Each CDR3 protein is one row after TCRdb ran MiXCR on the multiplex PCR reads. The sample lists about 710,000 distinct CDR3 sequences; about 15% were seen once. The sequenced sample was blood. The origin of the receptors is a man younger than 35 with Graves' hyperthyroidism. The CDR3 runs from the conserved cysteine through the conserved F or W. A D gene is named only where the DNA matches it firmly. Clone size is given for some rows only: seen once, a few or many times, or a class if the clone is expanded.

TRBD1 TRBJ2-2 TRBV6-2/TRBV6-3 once TGTGCCAGCAGTTCCGACAGGGTCGGGCCGACCGGGGAGCTGTTTTTT CASSSDRVGPTGELFF
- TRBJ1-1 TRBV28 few TGTGCCAGCAGCCCTGGACTGGTGAACACTGAAGCTTTCTTT CASSPGLVNTEAFF
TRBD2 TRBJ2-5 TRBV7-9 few TGTGCCAGCAGCCGGGGACTAGCGAACGGAGAGACCCAGTACTTC CASSRGLANGETQYF
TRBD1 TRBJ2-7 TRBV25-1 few TGTGCCAGCAGTGACCGGACAGGTAAAATAGGCGAGCAGTACTTC CASSDRTGKIGEQYF
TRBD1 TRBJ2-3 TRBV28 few TGTGCCAGCATTCCGGGACAGGGGTGGGGTACGCAGTATTTT CASIPGQGWGTQYF
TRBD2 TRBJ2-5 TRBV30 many TGTGCCTGGAGTCCTAGGGGGACTAGCGGGAGTGAGACCCAGTACTTC CAWSPRGTSGSETQYF
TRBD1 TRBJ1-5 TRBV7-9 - TGTGCCAGCAGCTTCGGGGACAGGCAGGGGCCCCAGCATTTT CASSFGDRQGPQHF
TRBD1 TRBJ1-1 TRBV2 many TGTGCCAGCAGTCCTGACAGGGGCCACCTGGGAGCTTTCTTT CASSPDRGHLGAFF
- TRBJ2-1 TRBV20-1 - TGCAGTGCTAGAGATCTGACCTCCTACAATGAGCAGTTCTTC CSARDLTSYNEQFF
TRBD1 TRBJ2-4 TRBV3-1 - TGTGCCAGCAGCCGGCTCGGACAGGGCGTTGCCAAAAACATTCAGTACTTC CASSRLGQGVAKNIQYF
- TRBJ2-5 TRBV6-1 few TGTGCCGGCAAGGTCCGCGGGATCTGGGAGACCCAGTACTTC CAGKVRGIWETQYF
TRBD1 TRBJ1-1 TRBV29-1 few TGCAGCGTTGTTTGGACAGGGGAAAGGAACACTGAAGCTTTCTTT CSVVWTGERNTEAFF
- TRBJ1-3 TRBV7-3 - TGTGCCAGCACCCCCTGGGATTCTGGAAACACCATATATTTT CASTPWDSGNTIYF
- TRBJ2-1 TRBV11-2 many TGTGCCAGCAGCTTAGTAACCTTCGGAAACCATGAGCAGTTCTTC CASSLVTFGNHEQFF